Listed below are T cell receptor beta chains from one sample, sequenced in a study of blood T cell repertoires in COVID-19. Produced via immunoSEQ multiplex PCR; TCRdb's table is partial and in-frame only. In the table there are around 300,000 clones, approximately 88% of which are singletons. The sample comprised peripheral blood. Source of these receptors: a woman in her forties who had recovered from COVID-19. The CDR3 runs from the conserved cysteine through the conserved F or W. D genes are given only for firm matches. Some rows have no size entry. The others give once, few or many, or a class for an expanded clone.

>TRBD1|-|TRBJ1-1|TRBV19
TGTGCCAGTAGTATAGGCAGAGGGGGCGGCGCGGGCGACACTGAAGCTTTCTTT
CASSIGRGGGAGDTEAFF
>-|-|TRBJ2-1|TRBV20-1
TGCAGTGCTAGTGTCACTAGTATTTACAATGAGCAGTTCTTC
CSASVTSIYNEQFF
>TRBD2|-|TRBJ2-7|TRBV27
TGTGCCAGCAGTTTTTGGGGGCGGACTAGCGACGAGCAGTACTTC
CASSFWGRTSDEQYF
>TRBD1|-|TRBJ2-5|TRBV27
TGTGCCAGCAGTGAGAGGGGGCAATGGGAAGAGACCCAGTACTTC
CASSERGQWEETQYF
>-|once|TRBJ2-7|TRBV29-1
TGCAGCGTGCTCTCCTCCGGGATCCTGGCCTACGAGCAGTACTTC
CSVLSSGILAYEQYF
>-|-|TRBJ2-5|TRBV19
TGTGCCAGTAGAGTGGACGGGGAAGAGACCCAGTACTTC
CASRVDGEETQYF
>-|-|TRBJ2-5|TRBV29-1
TGCAGCGTTGCCGGAGAGACCCAGTACTTC
CSVAGETQYF
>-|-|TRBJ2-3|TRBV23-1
TGCGCCAGCAGTCCTTCGGGGGAGGTCCGGCCAGGCACAGATACGCAGTATTTT
CASSPSGEVRPGTDTQYF
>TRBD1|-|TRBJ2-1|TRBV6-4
TGTGCCAGCAGCTTAACAGGGGTGACCTACAATGAGCAGTTCTTC
CASSLTGVTYNEQFF
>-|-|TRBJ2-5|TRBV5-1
TGCGCCAGCAGCTTGGGAGGCGCGGGGCCCCAAGAGACCCAGTACTTC
CASSLGGAGPQETQYF
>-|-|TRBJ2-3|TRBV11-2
TGTGCCAGCAGCTTAAGTTCGGGAACCACAGATACGCAGTATTTT
CASSLSSGTTDTQYF
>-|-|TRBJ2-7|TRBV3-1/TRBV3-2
TGTGCCAGCAGCCTCAGGGGATCCTACGAGCAGTACTTC
CASSLRGSYEQYF
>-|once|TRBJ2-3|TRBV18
TGTGCCAGCTCACCAATTACGAGGGAATTAGACGGTAGCACAGATACGCAGTATTTT
CASSPITRELDGSTDTQYF
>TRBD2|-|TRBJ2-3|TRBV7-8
TGTGCCAGCAGCTTAACGTTGACTAGCCCGCCAGATACGCAGTATTTT
CASSLTLTSPPDTQYF
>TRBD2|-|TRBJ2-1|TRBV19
TGTGCCAGTAGTATAGATGGTGGGGGACTAATCTCCTACAATGAGCAGTTCTTC
CASSIDGGGLISYNEQFF
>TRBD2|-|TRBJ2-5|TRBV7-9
TGTGCCAGCAGCAACACGGGACTAGGTCACGAGACCCAGTACTTC
CASSNTGLGHETQYF
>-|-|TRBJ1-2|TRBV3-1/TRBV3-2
TGTGCCAGCAGCTCAATGGCGGACAGACGATACACCTTC
CASSSMADRRYTF
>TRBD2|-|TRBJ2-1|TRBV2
TGTGCCACCGCGGGAGGAAGCTCCTACAATGAGCAGTTCTTC
CATAGGSSYNEQFF
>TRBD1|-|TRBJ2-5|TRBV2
TGTGCCAGTTCGGGCTTTGGCAGGGGGTGGGAGACCCAGTACTTC
CASSGFGRGWETQYF
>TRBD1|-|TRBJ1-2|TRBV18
TGTGCCAGCTCACCTGGACAGGGATGGGGATATGGCTACACCTTC
CASSPGQGWGYGYTF